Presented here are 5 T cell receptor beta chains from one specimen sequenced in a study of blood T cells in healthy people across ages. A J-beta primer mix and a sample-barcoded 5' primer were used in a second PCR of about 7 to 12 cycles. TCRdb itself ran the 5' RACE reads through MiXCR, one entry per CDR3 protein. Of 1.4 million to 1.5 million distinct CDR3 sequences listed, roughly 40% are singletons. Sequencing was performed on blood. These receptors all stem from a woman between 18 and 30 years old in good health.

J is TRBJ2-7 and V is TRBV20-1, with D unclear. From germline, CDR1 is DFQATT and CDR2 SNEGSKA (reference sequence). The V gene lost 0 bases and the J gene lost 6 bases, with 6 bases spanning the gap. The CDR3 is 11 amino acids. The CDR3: CSARDPGEQYF. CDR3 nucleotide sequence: TGCAGTGCTAGAGATCCGGGCGAGCAGTACTTC.

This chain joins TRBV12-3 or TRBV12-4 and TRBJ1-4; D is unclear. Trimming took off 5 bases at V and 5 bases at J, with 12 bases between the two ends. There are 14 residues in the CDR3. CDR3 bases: TGTGCCAGCAGTCCCGGGATGGGAAATGAAAAACTGTTTTTT. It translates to CASSPGMGNEKLFF.

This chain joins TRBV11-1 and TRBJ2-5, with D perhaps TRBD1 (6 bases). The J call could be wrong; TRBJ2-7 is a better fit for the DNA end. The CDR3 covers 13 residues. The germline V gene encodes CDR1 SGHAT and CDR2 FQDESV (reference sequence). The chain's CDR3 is CASSLEDRYEQYF. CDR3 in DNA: TGTGCCAGCAGCTTGGAGGACAGATACGAGCAGTACTTC.

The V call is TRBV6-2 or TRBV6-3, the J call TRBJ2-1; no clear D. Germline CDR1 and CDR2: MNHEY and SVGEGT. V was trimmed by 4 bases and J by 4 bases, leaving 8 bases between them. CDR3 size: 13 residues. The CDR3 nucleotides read TGTGCCAGCAGTTCTAAATCATACAATGAGCAGTTCTTC. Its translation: CASSSKSYNEQFF.

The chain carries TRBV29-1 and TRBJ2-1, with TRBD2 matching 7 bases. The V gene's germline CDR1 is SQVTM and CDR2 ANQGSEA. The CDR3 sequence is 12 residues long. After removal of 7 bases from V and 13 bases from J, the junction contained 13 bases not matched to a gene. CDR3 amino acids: CSASVGGETQFF. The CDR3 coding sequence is TGCAGCGCAAGCGTGGGGGGGGAGACCCAGTTCTTC.